These T cell receptor beta chains were read from a single sample in a study of OX40 agonist ivuxolimab in advanced cancers. Only in-frame clones appear in the TCRdb table, and some are missing; sequencing was by immunoSEQ multiplex PCR. The sample gives some 80,000 clones, roughly 89% of which show up once; less than 3% is in the top ten. This material consisted of CD4+ or CD8+ T cells sorted from blood, taken in a trial of the OX40 agonist ivuxolimab. The receptors shown here come from an adult with an advanced solid tumor such as melanoma, head and neck, liver or kidney cancer. CDR3s leave out the opening cysteine and the closing phenylalanine or tryptophan.

J: TRBJ1-1
V: TRBV7-2
CDR3: ASSWGGTEAF

J: TRBJ1-5
V: TRBV5-1
CDR3: ASSLEGTGVDQPQH

J: TRBJ1-3
V: TRBV5-1
CDR3: ATRPGTEVGNTIY

J: TRBJ1-6
V: TRBV14
CDR3: ASSRANRGSPLH

J: TRBJ1-5
V: TRBV2
CDR3: ASSERLIEQPQH

J: TRBJ1-2
V: TRBV4-2
CDR3: ASSQDKASNYGYT

J: TRBJ1-1
V: TRBV5-1
CDR3: ASSPAGGDTEAF

J: TRBJ2-5
V: TRBV28
CDR3: ATKQAGARETQY

J: TRBJ1-1
V: TRBV6-1
CDR3: ASSGGQSTQAF

J: TRBJ1-3
V: TRBV19
CDR3: ASGTRGGPNTIY

J: TRBJ1-1
V: TRBV18
CDR3: ASSPGWGATAEAF

J: TRBJ1-4
V: TRBV18
CDR3: ASSPGQGFEKLF

J: TRBJ2-1
V: TRBV4-2
CDR3: ASSQATSQEWNEQF

J: TRBJ2-2
V: TRBV9
CDR3: ASSVESNTGELF

J: TRBJ2-7
V: TRBV10-3
CDR3: AISEGTAPGGEQY

J: TRBJ2-1
V: TRBV14
CDR3: ASSQLMAEQF

J: TRBJ1-1
V: TRBV6-1
CDR3: ASSPRSLREAF

J: TRBJ1-5
V: TRBV2
CDR3: ATQGDSNQPQH

J: TRBJ1-1
V: TRBV5-4
CDR3: ASSSAANTEAF

J: TRBJ1-3
V: TRBV6-5
CDR3: ASTPDLDSGNTIY

J: TRBJ1-5
V: TRBV6-1
CDR3: ASSTLDSNQPQH

J: TRBJ2-5
V: TRBV30
CDR3: AWSAAGAETQY

J: TRBJ2-3
V: TRBV5-4
CDR3: ASSSPTNRGDTQY

J: TRBJ2-7
V: TRBV7-2
CDR3: ASSLDRLEQY

J: TRBJ2-4
V: TRBV7-9
CDR3: ASSLSGVRNIQY

J: TRBJ2-7
V: TRBV6-5
CDR3: ASSPRPTGVYEQY

J: TRBJ1-1
V: TRBV5-4
CDR3: ASSLGILVGSNTEAF

J: TRBJ2-1
V: TRBV4-1
CDR3: ASSQRLLAGSNEQF

J: TRBJ2-5
V: TRBV7-9
CDR3: ASSSLNQETQY

J: TRBJ1-5
V: TRBV18
CDR3: ASSTSGQGNQPQH

J: TRBJ1-1
V: TRBV11-3
CDR3: ASSLTGGTEAF

J: TRBJ2-1
V: TRBV18
CDR3: ASSPQREMGEQF

J: TRBJ1-5
V: TRBV6-1
CDR3: ASSVDSLGVGAQH

J: TRBJ1-5
V: TRBV6-5
CDR3: ASGKDGTGAQH

J: TRBJ1-5
V: TRBV19
CDR3: ASTGGYQPQH

J: TRBJ1-1
V: TRBV29-1
CDR3: SVGPRQGVTEAF

J: TRBJ2-3
V: TRBV6-1
CDR3: ASRMGDPTDTQY

J: TRBJ2-3
V: TRBV28
CDR3: ASSLQGASDTQY

J: TRBJ1-5
V: TRBV27
CDR3: ASSFDPFGNQPQH

J: TRBJ2-2
V: TRBV18
CDR3: ASSPLQNTGELF

J: TRBJ1-4
V: TRBV2
CDR3: ASTAQAANEKLF

J: TRBJ2-7
V: TRBV6-6
CDR3: ASSELAGGPSEQY

J: TRBJ1-5
V: TRBV12-5
CDR3: ASGPDNSNQPQH

J: TRBJ2-1
V: TRBV28
CDR3: ASSSDSAEQF

J: TRBJ2-2
V: TRBV21-1
CDR3: ASSKLPGGAAGELF

J: TRBJ2-7
V: TRBV4-2
CDR3: ASSQTGLAVYEQY

J: TRBJ2-1
V: TRBV7-7
CDR3: ASSLTGQGDEQF

J: TRBJ2-7
V: TRBV10-3
CDR3: AISDPEGRTKQY

J: TRBJ1-6
V: TRBV5-1
CDR3: ASSENSPLH

J: TRBJ1-3
V: TRBV4-2
CDR3: ASSQDRGSGNTIY

J: TRBJ2-3
V: TRBV7-2
CDR3: ASSGTGTDTQY

J: TRBJ2-7
V: TRBV5-4
CDR3: ASSQVGGSYEQY

J: TRBJ2-3
V: TRBV20-1
CDR3: SATLAGGTY

J: TRBJ2-2
V: TRBV5-1
CDR3: ASSLEGISGELF

J: -
V: TRBV6-5
CDR3: ASSWGYPYEQY

J: TRBJ2-1
V: TRBV27
CDR3: ASLGGGSGSYNEQF

J: TRBJ2-7
V: TRBV30
CDR3: AWSNGRNHEQY